Shown below are 13 T cell receptor beta chains from a single sample sequenced in a study of shared clonotypes between healthy human individuals. Naive CD8 cells were CD45RO-negative, positively selected for CCR7, excluding terminally differentiated effector memory CD45RA+ cells. Generated by immunoSEQ multiplex PCR, the TCRdb table keeps only in-frame clones and is missing some. Of about 2.1 million clones in the sample, 85% to 95% are singletons; the top ten hold 1.5% to 2%. The specimen sequenced was naive CD8+ T cells from PBMCs. The receptors here all came from a man between 18 and 35 years old in good health. Some clones in this sample may be carry-over from other donors' samples.

The chain has TRBV4-1 and TRBJ2-5, with 9 bases identical to TRBD2. V was clipped by 4 bases and J by 3 bases; unmatched bases: 9. Germline V CDR1 and CDR2: MGHRA, YSYEKL. This CDR3 has 16 amino acids. CDR3 DNA sequence: TGCGCCAGCAGCCGCCCACTTAGCGGGGGCGAAGAGACCCAGTACTTC. Protein sequence: CASSRPLSGGEETQYF.

The chain combines TRBV29-1 with TRBJ2-7; possible D gene TRBD2, 6 bases. Germline loops: CDR1 SQVTM, CDR2 ANQGSEA. V lost 7 bases and J lost 4, with 14 bases in between. The CDR3 spans 12 residues. The CDR3 coding sequence is TGCAGCGCCCTTGGGGGGTGGTACGAGCAGTACTTC. The encoded protein is CSALGGWYEQYF.

The gene calls are TRBV4-3 and TRBJ2-2, with D perhaps given as TRBD1 or TRBD2 (5 bases each). Germline CDR1 and CDR2: LGHNA and YSLEER. The CDR3 runs 14 residues. The V and J ends lost 0 bases and 6 bases respectively, with 8 bases between them. The CDR3 bases are TGCGCCAGCAGCCAAGATTGGGGACCCGGGGAGCTGTTTTTT. This encodes CASSQDWGPGELFF.

The chain combines TRBV7-3 with TRBJ2-5; D unresolved. With the DNA end fitting TRBJ2-7 better, the J assignment may be wrong. The CDR3 runs 13 residues. Germline-derived CDR1 and CDR2 are SGHTA and FQGTGA. CDR3 sequence reads: CASSLDPTYEQYF. The DNA for the CDR3 is TGTGCCAGCAGCTTAGATCCCACCTACGAGCAGTACTTC.

This chain uses TRBV28 with TRBJ1-3; the D is unclear. The germline V and J ends were trimmed by 6 bases and 3 bases, with 12 bases remaining between them. From germline, CDR1 is MDHEN and CDR2 SYDVKM. There are 14 residues in the CDR3. CDR3: CASSQIIYGNTIYF. CDR3 sequence (DNA): TGTGCCAGCAGCCAAATTATCTATGGAAACACCATATATTTT.

This rearrangement joins TRBV15 to TRBJ2-1; maybe TRBD2 (5 bases). This CDR3 has 13 amino acids. V dropped 0 bases and J dropped 9 bases, with 9 bases sitting between them. CDR1 LNHNV and CDR2 YYDKDF come from the germline V gene (reference sequence). Written as DNA, the CDR3 is TGTGCCACCAGCAGAGAGAGGAGGACTGAGCAGTTCTTC. It is translated as CATSRERRTEQFF.

The chain is built from TRBV28 and TRBJ2-4; possible D gene TRBD1, 6 bases. The CDR3 extends over 14 amino acids. V lost 6 bases and J lost 0, with 9 bases in between. Per germline, CDR1 MDHEN and CDR2 SYDVKM. DNA of the CDR3: TGTGCCAGCAGGAAACAGGGAGCCAAAAACATTCAGTACTTC. This codes for CASRKQGAKNIQYF.

For this clone: The same CDR3 also results from other DNA sequences found in this sample. The chain links TRBV9 to TRBJ2-3; D might be TRBD2 (5 bases). Germline lookup yields CDR1 SGDLS and CDR2 YYNGEE. V dropped 1 base and J dropped 4 bases, with 7 bases sitting between them. The CDR3 consists of 13 residues. The CDR3 bases are TGTGCCAGCAGCGTACTAGCAGCAGATACGCAGTATTTT. As protein: CASSVLAADTQYF. The variable domain in full, with the rest retrieved from reference TRBV9 and TRBJ2-3, is DSGVTQTPKHLITATGQRVTLRCSPRSGDLSVYWYQQSLDQGLQFLIQYYNGEERAKGNILERFSAQQFPDLHSELNLSSLELGDSALYFCASSVLAADTQYFGPGTRLTVL.

The CDR3 sequence is CASSGTGTPETQYF. DNA for the CDR3: TGTGCCAGCAGCGGAACCGGGACGCCGGAGACCCAGTACTTC. The V and J genes are TRBV9 and TRBJ2-5, with D perhaps matching TRBD1 or TRBD2 (5 bases each). From germline, CDR1 is SGDLS and CDR2 YYNGEE. The CDR3 contains 14 residues. V gave up 3 bases and J gave up 5 bases, with 14 bases separating them.

This clone showed up just once. The chain is built from TRBV21-1 and TRBJ2-5; the table's D call, TRBD2, was not checked against the DNA. TRBV21-1 is noted as a pseudogene. The CDR3 is made up of 16 amino acids. The CDR3 DNA is TGTGCCAGCAGCCGTAGGACTAGCGGGTGGGAAGAGACCCAGTACTTC. Protein sequence: CASSRRTSGWEETQYF.

The chain links TRBV2 to TRBJ2-7; 8 bases line up with TRBD2. Trimming took 7 bases from V and 4 from J; bases not matched to a gene: 12. This CDR3 contains 15 residues. The germline gives CDR1 SNHLY, CDR2 FYNNEI. CDR3 residues: CASISSGTLGYEQYF. The CDR3 region has the DNA TGTGCCAGCATTAGTAGCGGGACCCTTGGGTACGAGCAGTACTTC.

The V and J genes are TRBV19 and TRBJ2-3; D is perhaps TRBD1 or TRBD2 (5 bases each). V was clipped by 7 bases and J by 1 base, with 12 bases between them. The CDR3 runs 14 residues. Germline V gene lookup returns CDR1 LNHDA and CDR2 SQIVND (reference sequence). The CDR3: CASTGLRGTDTQYF. The CDR3 DNA follows: TGTGCCAGTACGGGGCTCAGGGGCACAGATACGCAGTATTTT.

This rearrangement joins TRBV11-3 to TRBJ2-2; no definite D call. Trimming stripped 1 base from V and 1 base from J, with 4 bases between. The CDR3 contains 14 residues. Germline values: CDR1 SGHNT, CDR2 YENEEA. CDR3 sequence: CASSLGRNTGELFF. The CDR3 nucleotides read TGTGCCAGCAGCTTAGGCAGGAACACCGGGGAGCTGTTTTTT. Together with reference TRBV11-3 and TRBJ2-2, the CDR3 gives the full variable domain: EAGVVQSPRYKIIEKKQPVAFWCNPISGHNTLYWYLQNLGQGPELLIRYENEEAVDDSQLPKDRFSAERLKGVDSTLKIQPAELGDSAVYLCASSLGRNTGELFFGEGSRLTVL.